This record concerns one T cell receptor (beta chain) sequence. The antigen remains undetermined. The entry originates in a study of OX40 agonist ivuxolimab in advanced cancers. Study-wide points: Relatively little clonal expansion, among the lowest observed, appeared in partial responders at 0.1-3.0 mg/kg.

TCRdb's table, derived via immunoSEQ multiplex PCR, lists solely in-frame clones and lacks some. The sample has some 100,000 clones, around nine tenths seen once. J gave up 5 bases and V 5 bases, and 7 bases lay outside the gene matches. Germline values: CDR1 MNHNY, CDR2 SVGAGI (reference sequence). This CDR3 has 14 residues. This receptor was identified in an adult with an advanced solid tumor such as melanoma, head and neck, liver or kidney cancer. V is TRBV6-6 and J is TRBJ2-7; 9 positions agree with TRBD2. Here the sequenced sample was CD4+ or CD8+ T cells sorted from blood, taken in a trial of the OX40 agonist ivuxolimab. DNA for the CDR3: TGTGCCAGCAGTCAGACTAGCGGCGTCCACGAGCAGTACTTC. It encodes CASSQTSGVHEQYF.